The present T cell receptor beta chain was sequenced within a study of T cells in Graves' hyperthyroidism and ophthalmopathy. Regarding the study as a whole: Most thyroid clonotypes with frequency above 0.001 were detected in blood.

Researchers defined stable Graves' hyperthyroidism as no ophthalmopathy progression within 18 months. The TCR beta CDR3 regions underwent amplification using RNA transcripts as the source. HTBI primers drove first-round RT-PCR of the TCR CDR3. TCRdb analysed the multiplex PCR reads with MiXCR anew, one entry per CDR3 protein. Seen here are roughly 200,000 distinct CDR3 sequences, 17% observed once, and the top ten hold 53%. This clonotype appeared many times. Its target is not known. With 5 bases removed from V and 0 bases from J, the gap between germline ends came to 11 bases. The CDR3 has 14 amino acids. Germline V gene sequence: CDR1 SGHAT, CDR2 FQNNGV.

This receptor was taken from a woman in her fifties or sixties with Graves' hyperthyroidism. The chain combines TRBV11-2 with TRBJ2-7; D may be TRBD2 (6 bases). Source material: blood. CDR3 sequence: CASSAGRRSYEQYF. The DNA of the CDR3 is TGTGCCAGCAGCGCGGGGAGGCGCTCCTACGAGCAGTACTTC.